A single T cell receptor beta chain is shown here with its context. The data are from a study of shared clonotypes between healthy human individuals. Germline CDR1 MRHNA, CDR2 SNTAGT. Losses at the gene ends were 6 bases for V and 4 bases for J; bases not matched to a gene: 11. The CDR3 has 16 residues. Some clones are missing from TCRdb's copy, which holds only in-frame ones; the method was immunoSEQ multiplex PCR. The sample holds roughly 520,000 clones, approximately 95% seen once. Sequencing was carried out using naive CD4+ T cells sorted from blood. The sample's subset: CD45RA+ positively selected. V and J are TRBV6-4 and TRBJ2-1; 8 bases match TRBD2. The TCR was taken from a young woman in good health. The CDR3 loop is CASSVTGTRDYNEQFF. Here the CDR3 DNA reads TGTGCCAGCAGCGTGACCGGGACTAGGGATTACAATGAGCAGTTCTTC.